Presented here are 16 T cell receptor beta chains from one specimen sequenced in a study of T cell responses to AZD1222 COVID-19 vaccine. Produced via immunoSEQ multiplex PCR; TCRdb's table is partial and in-frame only. The sample consists of more than 150,000 clones, 80% to 95% of them appearing once. Source: peripheral blood, taken on day 0 of AZD1222 vaccination. The receptor set was obtained from an adult in good health.

V is TRBV30 and J is TRBJ2-7; D is uncertain. V gave up 6 bases and J gave up 3 bases, with 9 bases separating them. This CDR3 is 11 amino acids long. In germline, CDR1 is GTSNPN, CDR2 SVGIG (reference sequence). Written as DNA, the CDR3 is TGTGCCTGCGGACGGAACTACGAGCAGTACTTC. Translating it yields CACGRNYEQYF.

This rearrangement joins TRBV19 to TRBJ2-4; D gene unclear. The CDR3 is 14 amino acids. CDR1 is LNHDA, CDR2 SQIVND, per germline (reference sequence). Trimming shortened V by 0 bases and J by 3 bases, and 6 bases separated the two germline ends. CDR3 DNA sequence: TGTGCCAGTAGTATAGACAGTTTCAAAAACATTCAGTACTTC. It codes for CASSIDSFKNIQYF.

The chain recombines TRBV4-1 with TRBJ2-1; a weak D match, TRBD2 (6 bases). CDR1 is MGHRA, CDR2 YSYEKL, per germline. The CDR3 extends over 21 amino acids. Trimming pared 1 base from V and 0 bases from J, leaving 25 bases between. This CDR3 reads CASSQGGSAGSGSSSYNEQFF. In nucleotides, the CDR3 is TGCGCCAGCAGCCAAGGAGGGTCCGCGGGAAGCGGCTCGAGCTCCTACAATGAGCAGTTCTTC.

The chain is built from TRBV7-9 and TRBJ1-2; D unclear. The CDR3 extends over 14 amino acids. Germline V gene data show CDR1 as SEHNR and CDR2 as FQNEAQ (reference sequence). The V and J ends lost 8 bases and 8 bases respectively, with 21 bases between them. CDR3 residues: CASSTGWTRAGYTF. Written as DNA, the CDR3 is TGTGCCAGCTCCACGGGCTGGACGCGAGCCGGCTACACCTTC. Full variable domain (remainder filled in from reference TRBV7-9 and TRBJ1-2): DTGVSQNPRHKITKRGQNVTFRCDPISEHNRLYWYRQTLGQGPEFLTYFQNEAQLEKSRLLSDRFSAERPKGSFSTLEIQRTEQGDSAMYLCASSTGWTRAGYTFGSGTRLTVV.

This clone has only one observation. The chain joins TRBV7-2 to TRBJ1-3; D is unclear. This CDR3 contains 13 residues. V lost 6 bases and J 6 bases, leaving 12 bases between the germline ends. Germline V CDR1 and CDR2: SGHTA, FQGNSA. In DNA, the CDR3 is TGTGCCAGCAGTAATCTCAGACAAAACACCATATATTTT. Protein sequence: CASSNLRQNTIYF.

The chain uses TRBV19 and TRBJ1-1; D not certain. Germline V gene data show CDR1 as LNHDA and CDR2 as SQIVND (reference sequence). This CDR3 has 13 residues. The V end was cut by 6 bases, the J end by 5 bases, with 13 bases between. This CDR3 reads CASSWTMGTEAFF. CDR3 DNA: TGTGCCAGTAGCTGGACCATGGGGACTGAAGCTTTCTTT.

The chain joins TRBV15 to TRBJ1-4; D gene uncertain. Trimming removed 6 bases from V and 4 bases from J, with 12 bases in between. Germline V CDR1 and CDR2: LNHNV, YYDKDF (reference sequence). This CDR3 contains 14 residues. CDR3: CATRKTDFNEKLFF. The CDR3 coding sequence is TGTGCCACCAGAAAGACGGACTTTAATGAAAAACTGTTTTTT.

This clone is classed as medium-sized. CDR3 DNA sequence: TGTGCCAGCAGCCAAGGGTCGGGGGGGCTTGATACGCAGTATTTT. Translating it yields CASSQGSGGLDTQYF. The chain recombines TRBV4-2 with TRBJ2-3; 8 bases fit TRBD2. V lost 1 base and J lost 6; bases outside the gene matches: 6. The CDR3 is made up of 15 amino acids. CDR1 and CDR2 (germline): LGHNA, YNFKEQ.

This chain joins TRBV19 and TRBJ2-1; D is unclear. Germline loops: CDR1 LNHDA, CDR2 SQIVND (reference sequence). This CDR3 has 15 amino acids. The V end was cut by 0 bases, the J end by 0 bases, with 6 bases between. The CDR3 sequence: CASSIETSSYNEQFF. CDR3 coding DNA: TGTGCCAGTAGTATAGAAACGAGCTCCTACAATGAGCAGTTCTTC.

The sample holds one count of this clone. The chain recombines TRBV12-3 or TRBV12-4 with TRBJ1-1; possibly TRBD1 for D (5 bases). The V and J ends lost 0 bases and 5 bases respectively, with 7 bases between them. The CDR3 is 13 residues long. The CDR3 DNA follows: TGTGCCAGCAGTTTAGCAGGGGTAACTGAAGCTTTCTTT. Translating gives CASSLAGVTEAFF.

The chain recombines TRBV30 with TRBJ1-6; 7 bases agree with TRBD1. Germline V gene sequence: CDR1 GTSNPN, CDR2 SVGIG (reference sequence). V trimming: 0 bases; J trimming: 4 bases; junction bases outside the gene matches: 12. This CDR3 spans 18 amino acids. The CDR3 protein is CAWSVWTMLQGYNSPLHF. CDR3 coding DNA: TGTGCCTGGAGTGTGTGGACTATGTTACAGGGGTATAATTCACCCCTCCACTTT.

The CDR3, as DNA: TGTGCCAGCAGCTCGGGACAGGGGACGCTCTACGAGCAGTACGTC. Its translation: CASSSGQGTLYEQYV. The rearrangement joins TRBV3-1 (or the pseudogene TRBV3-2) to TRBJ2-7; 10 nucleotides agree with TRBD1. The CDR3 runs to 15 residues. The germline CDR1 and CDR2 sequences are LGHDT and YNNKEL (reference sequence). The J segment lost 3 bases and the V segment lost 5 bases, leaving 7 bases of the junction unmatched.

The chain has TRBV10-2 and TRBJ2-1; 11 bases are a match to TRBD2. Germline V gives CDR1 WSHSY, CDR2 SAAADI. V lost 3 bases, J lost 5 bases, and 3 bases stayed unmatched. The CDR3 loop spans 15 amino acids. The CDR3 coding sequence is TGCGCCAGCAGTGATGGGACTAGCGGTAACAATGAGCAGTTCTTC. Amino acids: CASSDGTSGNNEQFF.

The chain employs TRBV11-2 and TRBJ2-1; weak D call: TRBD2 (5 bases). Trimming stripped 5 bases from V and 0 bases from J, with 14 bases between. Per germline, CDR1 SGHAT and CDR2 FQNNGV. The CDR3 sequence is 16 residues long. The CDR3 reads CASSLAGRNSYNEQFF. The DNA of the CDR3 is TGTGCCAGCAGCCTAGCCGGACGAAACTCCTACAATGAGCAGTTCTTC.

In this sample, this clone turned up a few times. The rearrangement uses TRBV5-4 and TRBJ2-7, with TRBD1 identical over 7 bases. Germline CDR1 reads SGHNT; CDR2 reads YYREEE (reference sequence). With V trimmed by 2 bases and J by 6 bases, 8 bases remained unmatched. This CDR3 contains 14 residues. This CDR3 reads CASSFPGGMSEQYF. CDR3 sequence (DNA): TGTGCCAGCAGCTTCCCAGGGGGTATGTCCGAGCAGTACTTC.

The chain joins TRBV15 to TRBJ1-2; D might be TRBD1 (5 bases). V lost 5 bases, J lost 2 bases, and 18 bases lay in between. Germline V gene data show CDR1 as LNHNV and CDR2 as YYDKDF (reference sequence). The CDR3 is 16 residues long. CDR3 coding DNA: TGTGCCACCAGCGGATTCGGACGGGGCCAGAACTATGGCTACACCTTC. Translating it yields CATSGFGRGQNYGYTF.